A selection of T cell receptor beta chains follows, all from one sample in a study of blood T cell repertoires in COVID-19. Sequencing used immunoSEQ multiplex PCR; TCRdb keeps in-frame clones, though not all of them. In the table there are fewer than 300,000 clones, 83% of which are singletons. Sequencing was performed on peripheral blood. All receptors derive from a woman aged 50 to 60 who had recovered from COVID-19. Each CDR3 is given with its conserved first and last residue.

J gene: TRBJ2-1; V gene: TRBV7-2; CDR3 protein: CASNGGSGSYNEQFF
J gene: TRBJ2-7; V gene: TRBV4-3; CDR3 protein: CASSQGEGQGPYEQYF
J gene: TRBJ1-2; V gene: TRBV28; CDR3 protein: CASSLATHYGYTF
J gene: TRBJ2-1; V gene: TRBV12-3/TRBV12-4; CDR3 protein: CASSAGPGGEQFF
J gene: TRBJ1-6; V gene: TRBV9; CDR3 protein: CASSVGGDGGSPLHF
J gene: TRBJ1-5; V gene: TRBV28; CDR3 protein: CASSQAFDQPQHF
J gene: TRBJ1-1; V gene: TRBV3-1/TRBV3-2; CDR3 protein: CASSPTQGQGTEAFF
J gene: TRBJ1-5; V gene: TRBV12-3/TRBV12-4; CDR3 protein: CASSWQINQPQHF
J gene: TRBJ2-7; V gene: TRBV14; CDR3 protein: CASSRSPGTGVGEQYF
J gene: TRBJ2-3; V gene: TRBV5-1; CDR3 protein: CASTLVQPGGRTPDTQYF
J gene: TRBJ1-2; V gene: TRBV6-6; CDR3 protein: CASSYPGVVYGYTF
J gene: TRBJ2-3; V gene: TRBV11-2; CDR3 protein: CASSQSAGRVQADTQYF
J gene: TRBJ1-1; V gene: TRBV4-2; CDR3 protein: CASSQRIGGNTEAFF
J gene: TRBJ2-7; V gene: TRBV21-1; CDR3 protein: CASSKVLGTPSYEQYF
J gene: TRBJ1-5; V gene: TRBV5-8; CDR3 protein: CASSLGTERNQPQHF
J gene: TRBJ2-3; V gene: TRBV19; CDR3 protein: CASMESGLAGFTQYF
J gene: TRBJ1-1; V gene: TRBV7-3; CDR3 protein: CASSSKSGGKAFF
J gene: TRBJ1-4; V gene: TRBV4-1; CDR3 protein: CASSPGQGNEKLFF
J gene: TRBJ2-7; V gene: TRBV7-2; CDR3 protein: CASSFGRNSYEQYF
J gene: TRBJ2-3; V gene: TRBV2; CDR3 protein: CAGGADTQYF
J gene: TRBJ2-2; V gene: TRBV19; CDR3 protein: CASSMGAQTGTRPGELFF
J gene: TRBJ2-3; V gene: TRBV18; CDR3 protein: CASSPYRTSGRVFTDTQYF
J gene: TRBJ1-6; V gene: TRBV27; CDR3 protein: CASTPGTGGSPLHF
J gene: TRBJ2-7; V gene: TRBV30; CDR3 protein: CAWSGLAGSYEQYF
J gene: TRBJ1-1; V gene: TRBV7-3; CDR3 protein: CASSFRQGNTEAFF